This T cell receptor beta chain was recorded in a study of blood T cells in healthy people across ages. Study-wide results and limits: Percentage of naive T cells showed a strong correlation with TCR beta diversity. There were more naive CD4+ cells and higher diversity in long-lived donors than in aged donors. With donor CMV status unknown, expanded clonotype changes were possibly confounded.

The authors ran a second PCR of about 6 to 11 cycles using a sample-barcoded 5' primer and a J-beta primer mix. TCRdb reanalysed the 5' RACE reads using MiXCR and keeps one entry per CDR3 protein. The sample records about 780,000 distinct CDR3 sequences, 35% to 60% being singletons. The authors drew approximately 9 milliliters of peripheral blood from each donor. As to this clonotype: Its target is not known.

Germline V gives CDR1 SGHRS, CDR2 YFSETQ. The CDR3 length is 14 residues. V gave up 8 bases and J gave up 2 bases, with 13 bases separating them. This TCR came from a man aged 80 or over in good health. The sample taken for sequencing was blood. This chain links TRBV5-1 with TRBJ1-4; no definite D call. CDR3 loop: CASRVDGTNEKLFF. The CDR3 nucleotides read TGCGCCAGTAGGGTGGATGGGACTAATGAAAAACTGTTTTTT.